This entry lists 14 T cell receptor beta chains sequenced from one sample in a study of response to subunit inactivated influenza vaccine. MiXCR, applied by TCRdb to the RT-PCR reads, yields one record per CDR3 protein. The sample includes about 480,000 distinct CDR3 sequences, roughly 23% of them seen just once. Sequences were derived from CD4+ T cells sorted from PBMCs, sampled about 5 days after vaccination. These TCRs come from a man aged 50-59 years who received an inactivated influenza vaccine.

The V gene is TRBV4-1, the J gene TRBJ2-2; D gene ambiguous. This CDR3 comprises 15 residues. V was cut by 0 bases and J by 5 bases, with 10 bases left in between. The germline V gene has CDR1 MGHRA and CDR2 YSYEKL. CDR3 in amino acids: CASSQEDVGTGELFF. CDR3 DNA sequence: TGCGCCAGCAGCCAAGAGGACGTCGGAACCGGGGAGCTGTTTTTT.

This clonotype has more than one count but fewer than ten. This chain uses TRBV11-2 with TRBJ2-1; no definite D call. V dropped 5 bases and J dropped 4 bases, with 12 bases sitting between them. The CDR3 loop spans 14 amino acids. CDR1 and CDR2 from the germline V gene are SGHAT and FQNNGV. The CDR3 here is CASSPPRLYNEQFF. The CDR3 DNA sequence: TGTGCCAGCAGCCCACCACGCCTTTACAATGAGCAGTTCTTC.

CDR3 nucleotides: TGTGCCAGCATTATCTCAATGGCGGGGGTGGCGCGGGAGCAGTTCTTC. Amino acid sequence: CASIISMAGVAREQFF. The chain uses TRBV12-3 or TRBV12-4 and TRBJ2-1; 7 bases are a match to TRBD2. V was clipped by 7 bases and J by 10 bases; unmatched bases: 19. This CDR3 region has 16 residues.

The chain carries TRBV29-1 and TRBJ2-2; D might be TRBD1 or TRBD2, each matching 7 bases. The CDR3 contains 14 residues. The germline CDR1 and CDR2 sequences are SQVTM and ANQGSEA. Trimming shortened V by 7 bases and J by 4 bases, and 16 bases separated the two germline ends. The CDR3 coding sequence is TGCAGCGCTGGGAGGGGGCATGGCACCGGGGAGCTGTTTTTT. Translation: CSAGRGHGTGELFF.

The chain uses TRBV30 and TRBJ1-5; TRBD1 agrees at 7 bases. The CDR3 has 15 amino acids. CDR1 is GTSNPN and CDR2 is SVGIG in the germline V gene (reference sequence). With 1 base clipped from V and 2 bases from J, the junction kept 5 bases outside the gene matches. The CDR3 is CAWSARGAGNQPQHF. The CDR3 DNA sequence: TGTGCCTGGAGTGCCAGGGGGGCTGGCAATCAGCCCCAGCATTTT.

This clonotype was seen at least ten times. This chain joins TRBV5-1 and TRBJ2-1; D is possibly TRBD2 (6 bases). Trimming left V 4 bases short and J 5 bases short, with 19 bases between. Germline CDR1 reads SGHRS; CDR2 reads YFSETQ. CDR3 length: 16 amino acids. CDR3 bases: TGCGCCAGCAGCACAGGACTACTCCCTCCACACAATGAGCAGTTCTTC. Protein product: CASSTGLLPPHNEQFF.

This clonotype was counted between two and nine times. This CDR3 is CSVRSLTYNEQFF. CDR3 DNA: TGCAGTGTCCGTAGCCTCACCTACAATGAGCAGTTCTTC. The chain has TRBV20-1 and TRBJ2-1; D not resolved. This CDR3 is built from 13 residues. CDR1 is DFQATT and CDR2 is SNEGSKA in the germline V gene (reference sequence). Trimming cost V 7 bases and J 2 bases, with 12 bases left between them.

Ten or more counts support this clonotype. The chain links TRBV9 to TRBJ2-1; tentative D call: TRBD2 (5 bases). Trimming took off 0 bases at V and 7 bases at J, with 11 bases between the two ends. CDR3 length: 14 residues. Germline CDR1 is SGDLS and CDR2 is YYNGEE. The CDR3 loop is CASSVAIGSNEQFF. The CDR3 bases are TGTGCCAGCAGCGTAGCGATAGGGAGTAATGAGCAGTTCTTC.

The rearrangement uses TRBV12-3 or TRBV12-4 and TRBJ2-1; TRBD2 agrees at 11 bases. This CDR3 is built from 14 residues. The J segment lost 13 bases and the V segment lost 4 bases, leaving 9 bases of the junction unmatched. This chain's CDR3 is CASSSSRLAGRQFF. DNA for the CDR3: TGTGCCAGCAGTTCCTCCCGACTAGCGGGGCGACAGTTCTTC.

The chain joins TRBV28 to TRBJ1-6, with 8 positions matching TRBD1. Looked up from germline, CDR1 is MDHEN and CDR2 is SYDVKM. CDR3 size: 15 residues. After removal of 9 bases from V and 1 base from J, the junction contained 5 bases not matched to a gene. The DNA for the CDR3 is TGTGCCAGTCTAACAGGGGGGTCCTATAATTCACCCCTCCACTTT. It is translated as CASLTGGSYNSPLHF.

This clonotype was detected a few times. The rearrangement joins TRBV12-3 or TRBV12-4 to TRBJ2-3; D not resolved. The CDR3 contains 14 residues. The V gene lost 3 bases and the J gene lost 2 bases, with 9 bases spanning the gap. DNA of the CDR3: TGTGCCAGCAGTTTGGGCACCCTCACAGATACGCAGTATTTT. The encoded protein is CASSLGTLTDTQYF.

The chain is built from TRBV11-1 and TRBJ2-2, with TRBD2 identical over 15 bases. After removal of 5 bases from V and 3 bases from J, the junction contained 10 bases not matched to a gene. The germline gives CDR1 SGHAT, CDR2 FQDESV (reference sequence). The CDR3 loop spans 19 amino acids. DNA of the CDR3: TGTGCCAGCAGCCCATGGAGGACTAGCGGGAGGGTATACACCGGGGAGCTGTTTTTT. Protein product: CASSPWRTSGRVYTGELFF.

The chain recombines TRBV4-3 with TRBJ1-2; perhaps TRBD1 as D (6 bases). CDR1 and CDR2 (germline): LGHNA, YSLEER. V lost 1 base and J lost 2, with 14 bases in between. This CDR3 has 16 residues. CDR3 nucleotide sequence: TGCGCCAGCAGCCAAGCCACCGGAGGGGGGAACTATGGCTACACCTTC. Translating it yields CASSQATGGGNYGYTF.

This sequence joins TRBV3-1 and TRBJ1-5, with 10 bases that match TRBD1. This CDR3 has 16 amino acids. Germline V gives CDR1 LGHDT, CDR2 YNNKEL (reference sequence). V shed 3 bases, J shed 2 bases, and the junction held 4 bases outside the gene matches. The DNA for the CDR3 is TGTGCCAGCAGCCAGGCTGGGACAGGGGGCAATCAGCCCCAGCATTTT. Translated: CASSQAGTGGNQPQHF.